This is a list of T cell receptor beta chains from one sample in a study of cytomegalovirus exposure and HLA in healthy donors. Clones were sequenced by immunoSEQ multiplex PCR, and TCRdb holds only the in-frame ones, with some missing. The sample includes about 110,000 clones, roughly 70% seen only once; the top ten take 11%. Sequenced: PBMCs. All receptors derive from a man aged 35-49 years in good health and CMV-seropositive. CDR3s include the opening cysteine and the closing phenylalanine or tryptophan. D genes are given only for firm matches. The size entry is marked missing in some rows and otherwise reads once, few, many or a size class.

D	size	V	J	CDR3	DNA
TRBD1	.	TRBV29-1	TRBJ1-1	CSVAQGARSDTEAFF	TGCAGCGTTGCCCAGGGGGCGCGGTCGGACACTGAAGCTTTCTTT
.	.	TRBV10-1	TRBJ2-7	CASSAQVFYEQYF	TGCGCCAGCAGCGCACAGGTTTTCTACGAGCAGTACTTC
TRBD1	once	TRBV7-9	TRBJ1-5	CASSPARDRLENQPQHF	TGTGCCAGCAGCCCAGCCCGGGACAGGTTAGAAAATCAGCCCCAGCATTTT
.	few	TRBV9	TRBJ1-1	CASSTEGSRLAFF	TGTGCCAGCAGCACTGAGGGCAGCCGGTTAGCTTTCTTT
.	.	TRBV6-5	TRBJ1-2	CASSRTGSNYGYTF	TGTGCCAGCAGTCGTACAGGGTCTAACTATGGCTACACCTTC
TRBD1	.	TRBV4-1	TRBJ1-5	CASRETGGMYQPQHF	TGCGCCAGCAGGGAGACAGGGGGAATGTATCAGCCCCAGCATTTT
.	.	TRBV7-8	TRBJ1-1	CASSLVTGAGDTEAFF	TGTGCCAGCAGCTTAGTGACGGGTGCAGGGGACACTGAAGCTTTCTTT
.	.	TRBV29-1	TRBJ1-1	CSTHTTKMGRTEAFF	TGCAGCACCCATACAACTAAGATGGGGCGCACTGAAGCTTTCTTT
TRBD2	.	TRBV7-2	TRBJ2-1	CASSFSLAARNEQFF	TGTGCCAGCAGCTTTAGTCTAGCGGCCCGCAATGAGCAGTTCTTC
TRBD1	.	TRBV6-5	TRBJ1-5	CASSRQGEPPQHF	TGTGCCAGCAGTAGACAGGGGGAACCCCCCCAGCATTTT
TRBD2	.	TRBV28	TRBJ2-1	CASSSRTGGNEQFF	TGTGCCAGCAGTTCCCGGACGGGAGGCAATGAGCAGTTCTTC
TRBD2	once	TRBV10-3	TRBJ2-3	CAIRAGTSGSRRGDTQYF	TGTGCCATCAGAGCAGGGACTAGCGGGAGTCGACGTGGAGATACGCAGTATTTT
.	.	TRBV19	TRBJ2-1	CASSIGTANEQFF	TGTGCCAGTAGTATAGGGACAGCTAATGAGCAGTTCTTC
.	few	TRBV27	TRBJ2-7	CASSPPDSRYEQYF	TGTGCCAGCAGTCCCCCGGACAGCCGCTACGAGCAGTACTTC
TRBD1	.	TRBV6-4	TRBJ1-2	CASSDYPEGGSGYTF	TGTGCCAGCAGTGACTATCCTGAAGGGGGCTCTGGCTACACCTTC
TRBD2	.	TRBV10-3	TRBJ2-3	CAISESGSGRPTDTQYF	TGTGCCATCAGTGAGTCAGGTAGCGGGAGACCCACAGATACGCAGTATTTT
.	.	TRBV30	TRBJ1-2	CAWTAGMEDGYTF	TGTGCCTGGACGGCGGGGATGGAGGATGGCTACACCTTC
TRBD1	.	TRBV7-3	TRBJ2-1	CASRWGPEDRGLNEQFF	TGTGCCAGCAGATGGGGACCCGAGGACAGGGGGCTAAATGAGCAGTTCTTC
TRBD1	.	TRBV19	TRBJ1-1	CATAKGSRDRGGTEAFF	TGTGCCACCGCGAAAGGGTCCCGGGACAGGGGGGGAACCGAAGCTTTCTTT
.	.	TRBV5-1	TRBJ2-3	CASSFNGGENTDTQYF	TGCGCCAGCAGCTTCAACGGGGGAGAGAACACAGATACGCAGTATTTT
.	.	TRBV5-8	TRBJ2-1	CASSLALEQFF	TGTGCCAGCAGCTTGGCCCTTGAGCAGTTCTTC
TRBD2	few	TRBV2	TRBJ2-1	CASNVLAGGTYNEQFF	TGTGCCAGCAACGTCCTAGCGGGAGGGACTTACAATGAGCAGTTCTTC
.	.	TRBV13	TRBJ2-1	CASSLWGDNEQFF	TGTGCCAGCAGCCTCTGGGGCGACAATGAGCAGTTCTTC
.	.	TRBV2	TRBJ2-3	CASRDHRGSTDTQYF	TGTGCCAGCAGGGACCATCGCGGGAGCACAGATACGCAGTATTTT
.	.	TRBV2	TRBJ2-2	CASSENGFTGELFF	TGTGCCAGCAGTGAAAACGGTTTCACCGGGGAGCTGTTTTTT
TRBD1	.	TRBV27	TRBJ1-6	CASTLTGDNSPLHF	TGTGCCAGCACTCTGACAGGGGATAATTCACCCCTCCACTTT
TRBD2	.	TRBV11-2	TRBJ2-5	CAGGSGGETQYF	TGTGCCGGTGGTAGCGGGGGAGAGACCCAGTACTTC
.	.	TRBV5-4	TRBJ1-2	CASSKGRGDDGYTF	TGTGCCAGCAGCAAGGGCAGGGGAGATGATGGCTACACCTTC
TRBD1	.	TRBV30	TRBJ2-6	CASTGGPSGANVLTF	TGTGCCAGCACAGGGGGGCCCTCTGGGGCCAACGTCCTGACTTTC
TRBD1	.	TRBV7-2	TRBJ2-7	CASSYRQGVDSLYEQYF	TGTGCCAGCAGCTATCGACAGGGAGTTGATTCCCTCTACGAGCAGTACTTC
.	few	TRBV6-1	TRBJ2-1	CASSEEEGAYNEQFF	TGTGCCAGCAGTGAAGAGGAGGGAGCCTACAATGAGCAGTTCTTC
TRBD2	.	TRBV6-1	TRBJ2-7	CASSEGGGSGEQYF	TGTGCCAGCAGTGAGGGTGGCGGGAGTGGGGAGCAGTACTTC
.	.	TRBV11-2	TRBJ2-2	CASSYPTGGERNTGELFF	TGTGCCAGCAGCTACCCAACCGGGGGTGAGAGGAACACCGGGGAGCTGTTTTTT
.	.	TRBV4-2	TRBJ2-3	CASSQGDNPTDTQYF	TGTGCCAGCAGCCAAGGGGACAACCCCACAGATACGCAGTATTTT
.	once	TRBV5-1	TRBJ2-1	CASSLVEPALSNEQFF	TGCGCCAGCAGCTTGGTTGAGCCCGCTCTGTCGAATGAGCAGTTCTTC
.	.	TRBV7-8	TRBJ1-2	CASSLFPTGGGYTF	TGTGCCAGCAGCTTGTTTCCGACAGGTGGTGGCTACACCTTC
.	.	TRBV7-2	TRBJ2-1	CASSLWESSYNEQFF	TGTGCCAGCAGCCTCTGGGAGAGCTCCTACAATGAGCAGTTCTTC
TRBD1	once	TRBV5-5	TRBJ2-1	CASRGQGSSYNEQFF	TGTGCCAGCAGAGGACAGGGAAGTTCCTACAATGAGCAGTTCTTC
TRBD1	few	TRBV2	TRBJ1-2	CASSLGTGGYGYTF	TGTGCCAGCAGTTTAGGGACAGGGGGCTATGGCTACACCTTC
TRBD1	.	TRBV5-4	TRBJ2-1	CASSPQGISYNEQFF	TGTGCCAGCAGCCCACAGGGGATCTCCTACAATGAGCAGTTCTTC
TRBD2	.	TRBV6-5	TRBJ2-1	CASAGTSAYNEQFF	TGTGCCAGCGCCGGGACTAGCGCCTACAATGAGCAGTTCTTC
TRBD1	.	TRBV4-1	TRBJ2-3	CASSQVGQGVLDTQYF	TGCGCCAGCAGCCAAGTGGGACAGGGGGTTTTAGATACGCAGTATTTT